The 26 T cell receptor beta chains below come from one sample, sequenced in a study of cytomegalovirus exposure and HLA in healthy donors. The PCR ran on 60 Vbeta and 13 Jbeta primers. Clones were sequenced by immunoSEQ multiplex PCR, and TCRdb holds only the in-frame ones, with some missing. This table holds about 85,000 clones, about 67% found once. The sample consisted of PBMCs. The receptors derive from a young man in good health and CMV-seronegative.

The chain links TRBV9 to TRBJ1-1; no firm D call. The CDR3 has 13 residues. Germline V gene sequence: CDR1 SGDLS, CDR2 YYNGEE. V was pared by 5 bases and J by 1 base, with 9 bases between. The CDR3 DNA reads TGTGCCAGCAGTATCGACAAGAACACTGAAGCTTTCTTT. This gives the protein CASSIDKNTEAFF.

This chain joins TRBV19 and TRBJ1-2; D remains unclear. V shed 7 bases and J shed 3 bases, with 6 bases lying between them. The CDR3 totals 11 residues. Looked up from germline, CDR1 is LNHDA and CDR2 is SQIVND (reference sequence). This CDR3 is CASNQDYGYTF. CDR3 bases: TGTGCCAGTAACCAGGACTATGGCTACACCTTC. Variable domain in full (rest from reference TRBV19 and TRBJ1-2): DGGITQSPKYLFRKEGQNVTLSCEQNLNHDAMYWYRQDPGQGLRLIYYSQIVNDFQKGDIAEGYSVSREKKESFPLTVTSAQKNPTAFYLCASNQDYGYTFGSGTRLTVV.

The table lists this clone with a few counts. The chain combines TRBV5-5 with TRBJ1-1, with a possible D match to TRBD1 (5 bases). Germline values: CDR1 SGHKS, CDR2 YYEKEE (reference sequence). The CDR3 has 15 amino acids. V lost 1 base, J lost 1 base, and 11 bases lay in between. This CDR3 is CASSLFGQTNTEAFF. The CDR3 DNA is TGTGCCAGCAGCTTGTTCGGACAAACGAACACTGAAGCTTTCTTT.

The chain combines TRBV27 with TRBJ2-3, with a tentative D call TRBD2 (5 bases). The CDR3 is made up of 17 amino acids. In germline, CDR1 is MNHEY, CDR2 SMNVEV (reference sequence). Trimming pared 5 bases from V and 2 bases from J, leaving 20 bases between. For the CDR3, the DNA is TGTGCCAGCAGTGGATCCCGGGATTCCGAACCCACAGATACGCAGTATTTT. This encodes CASSGSRDSEPTDTQYF.

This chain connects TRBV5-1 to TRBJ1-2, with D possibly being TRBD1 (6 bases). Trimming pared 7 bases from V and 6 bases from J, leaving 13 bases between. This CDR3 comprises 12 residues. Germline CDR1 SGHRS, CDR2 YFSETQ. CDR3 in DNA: TGCGCCAGCGGGAGGGGGTCGGATGGCTACACCTTC. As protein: CASGRGSDGYTF.

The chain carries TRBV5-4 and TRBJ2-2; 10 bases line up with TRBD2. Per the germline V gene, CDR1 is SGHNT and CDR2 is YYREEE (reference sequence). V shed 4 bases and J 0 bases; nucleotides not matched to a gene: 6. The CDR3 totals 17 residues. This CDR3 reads CASSVGTSVSNTGELFF. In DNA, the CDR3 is TGTGCCAGCAGCGTTGGGACTAGCGTATCGAACACCGGGGAGCTGTTTTTT.

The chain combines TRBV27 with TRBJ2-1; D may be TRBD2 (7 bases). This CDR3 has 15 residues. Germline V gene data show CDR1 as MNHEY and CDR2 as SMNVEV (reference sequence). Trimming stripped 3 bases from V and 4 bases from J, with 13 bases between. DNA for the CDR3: TGTGCCAGCAGTTTGACGGAGGGGGGGTACAATGAGCAGTTCTTC. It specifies CASSLTEGGYNEQFF.

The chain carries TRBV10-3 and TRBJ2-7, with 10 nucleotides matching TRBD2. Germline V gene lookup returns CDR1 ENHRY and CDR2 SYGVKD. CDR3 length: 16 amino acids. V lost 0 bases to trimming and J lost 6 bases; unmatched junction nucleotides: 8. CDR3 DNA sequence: TGTGCCATCAGTGAGTCCCTAGCGGGAGTACTATCCGAGCAGTACTTC. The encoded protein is CAISESLAGVLSEQYF.

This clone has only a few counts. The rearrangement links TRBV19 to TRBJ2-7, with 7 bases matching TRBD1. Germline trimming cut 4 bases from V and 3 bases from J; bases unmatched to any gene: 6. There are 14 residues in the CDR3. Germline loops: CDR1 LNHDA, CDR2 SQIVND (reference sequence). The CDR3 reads CASSTLGQHYEQYF. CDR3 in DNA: TGTGCCAGTAGTACCCTGGGACAGCACTACGAGCAGTACTTC.

The CDR3 spells CATSRELGSLADTEAFF. The CDR3 DNA sequence: TGTGCCACCAGCAGAGAATTAGGCAGCCTGGCGGACACTGAAGCTTTCTTT. The J gene is TRBJ1-1, the V gene TRBV15, with unresolved D. In germline, CDR1 is LNHNV, CDR2 YYDKDF (reference sequence). CDR3 length: 17 amino acids. V gave up 0 bases and J gave up 3 bases, with 17 bases separating them.

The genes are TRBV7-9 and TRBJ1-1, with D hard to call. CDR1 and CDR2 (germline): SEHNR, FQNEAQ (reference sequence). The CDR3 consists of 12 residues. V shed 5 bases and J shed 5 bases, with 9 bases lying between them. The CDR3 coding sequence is TGTGCCAGCAGCAGGGAGGTGACTGAAGCTTTCTTT. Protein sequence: CASSREVTEAFF.

The DNA for the CDR3 is TGTGCCAGCAGTTCTCCGGGGCAGCCCCAGCATTTT. The encoded protein is CASSSPGQPQHF. The chain recombines TRBV27 with TRBJ1-5; D is unresolved. Trimming took 4 bases from V and 7 from J, leaving 8 bases between them. Germline CDR1 and CDR2: MNHEY and SMNVEV (reference sequence). The CDR3 runs to 12 residues.

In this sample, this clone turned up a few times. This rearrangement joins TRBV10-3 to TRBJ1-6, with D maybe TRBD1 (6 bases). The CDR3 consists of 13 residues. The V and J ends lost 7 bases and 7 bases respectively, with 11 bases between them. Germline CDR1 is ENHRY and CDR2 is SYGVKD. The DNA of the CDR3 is TGTGCCATCACCAGGGGCGAGAATTCACCCCTCCACTTT. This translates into CAITRGENSPLHF.

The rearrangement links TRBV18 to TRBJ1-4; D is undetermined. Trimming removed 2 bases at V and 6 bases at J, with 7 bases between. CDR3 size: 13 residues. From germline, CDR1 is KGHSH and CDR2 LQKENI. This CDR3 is CASSPSIDEKLFF. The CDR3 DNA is TGTGCCAGCTCACCATCAATAGATGAAAAACTGTTTTTT.

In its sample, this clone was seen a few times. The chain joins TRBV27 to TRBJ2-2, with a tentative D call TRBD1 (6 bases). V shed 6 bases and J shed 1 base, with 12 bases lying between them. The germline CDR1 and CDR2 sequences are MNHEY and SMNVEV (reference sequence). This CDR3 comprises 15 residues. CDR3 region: CASSQGRLNTGELFF. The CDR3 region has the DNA TGTGCCAGCAGCCAGGGGCGATTGAACACCGGGGAGCTGTTTTTT.

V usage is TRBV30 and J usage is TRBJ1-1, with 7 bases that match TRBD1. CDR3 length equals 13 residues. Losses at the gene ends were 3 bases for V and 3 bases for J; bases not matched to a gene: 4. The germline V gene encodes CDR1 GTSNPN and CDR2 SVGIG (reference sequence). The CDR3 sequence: CAWSPTGHTEAFF. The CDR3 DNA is TGTGCCTGGAGCCCGACAGGGCACACTGAAGCTTTCTTT.

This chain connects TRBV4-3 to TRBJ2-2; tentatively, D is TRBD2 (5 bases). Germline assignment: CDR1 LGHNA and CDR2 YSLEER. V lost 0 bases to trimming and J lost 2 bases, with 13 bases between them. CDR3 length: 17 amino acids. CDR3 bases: TGCGCCAGCAGCCAAGACTATTTCGGGGTCAACACCGGGGAGCTGTTTTTT. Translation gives CASSQDYFGVNTGELFF.

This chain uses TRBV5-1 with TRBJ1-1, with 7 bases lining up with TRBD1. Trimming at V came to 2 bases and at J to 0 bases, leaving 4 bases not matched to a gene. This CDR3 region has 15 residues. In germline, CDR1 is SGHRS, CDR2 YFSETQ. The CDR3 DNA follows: TGCGCCAGCAGCTTCCGGGACAGCCTGAACACTGAAGCTTTCTTT. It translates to CASSFRDSLNTEAFF. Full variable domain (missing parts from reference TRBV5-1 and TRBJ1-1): KAGVTQTPRYLIKTRGQQVTLSCSPISGHRSVSWYQQTPGQGLQFLFEYFSETQRNKGNFPGRFSGRQFSNSRSEMNVSTLELGDSALYLCASSFRDSLNTEAFFGQGTRLTVV.

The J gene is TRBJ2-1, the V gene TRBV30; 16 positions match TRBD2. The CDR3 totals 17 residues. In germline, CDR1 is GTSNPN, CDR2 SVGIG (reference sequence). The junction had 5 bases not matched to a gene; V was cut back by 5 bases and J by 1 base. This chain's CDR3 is CAWGGLAGGNSYNEQFF. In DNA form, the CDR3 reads TGTGCCTGGGGGGGACTAGCGGGAGGGAATTCCTACAATGAGCAGTTCTTC.

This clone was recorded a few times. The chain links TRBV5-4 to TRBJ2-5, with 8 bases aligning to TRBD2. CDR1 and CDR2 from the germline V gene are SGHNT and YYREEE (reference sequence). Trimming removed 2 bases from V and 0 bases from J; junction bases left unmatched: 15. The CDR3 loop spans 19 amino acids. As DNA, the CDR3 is TGTGCCAGCAGCTTCCCCACTAGCGGCCCAGGGGCGTACCAAGAGACCCAGTACTTC. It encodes CASSFPTSGPGAYQETQYF. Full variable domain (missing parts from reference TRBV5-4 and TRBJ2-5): ETGVTQSPTHLIKTRGQQVTLRCSSQSGHNTVSWYQQALGQGPQFIFQYYREEENGRGNFPPRFSGLQFPNYSSELNVNALELDDSALYLCASSFPTSGPGAYQETQYFGPGTRLLVL.

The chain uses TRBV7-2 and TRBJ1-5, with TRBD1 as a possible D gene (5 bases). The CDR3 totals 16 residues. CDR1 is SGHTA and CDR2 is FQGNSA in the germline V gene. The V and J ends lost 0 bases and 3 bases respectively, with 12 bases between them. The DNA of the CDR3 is TGTGCCAGCAGCTTAGCGGCGGGGCAGTACAATCAGCCCCAGCATTTT. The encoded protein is CASSLAAGQYNQPQHF.

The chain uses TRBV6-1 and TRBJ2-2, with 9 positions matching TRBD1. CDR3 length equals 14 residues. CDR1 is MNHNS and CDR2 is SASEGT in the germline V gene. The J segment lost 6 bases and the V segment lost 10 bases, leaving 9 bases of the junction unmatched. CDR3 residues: CAIGTGIGAGELFF. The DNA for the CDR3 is TGTGCCATCGGGACAGGGATCGGCGCCGGGGAGCTGTTTTTT.

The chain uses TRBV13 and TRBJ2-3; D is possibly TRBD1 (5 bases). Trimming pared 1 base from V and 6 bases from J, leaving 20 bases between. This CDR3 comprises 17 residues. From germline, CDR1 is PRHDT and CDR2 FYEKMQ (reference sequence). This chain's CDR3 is CASSLEEWQSQADTQYF. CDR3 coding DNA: TGTGCCAGCAGCTTAGAAGAGTGGCAGTCACAGGCGGATACGCAGTATTTT.

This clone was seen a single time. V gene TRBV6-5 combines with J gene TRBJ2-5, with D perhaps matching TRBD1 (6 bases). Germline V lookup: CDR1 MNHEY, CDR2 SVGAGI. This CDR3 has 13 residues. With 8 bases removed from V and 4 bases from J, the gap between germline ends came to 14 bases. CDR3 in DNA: TGTGCCAGCGGGGGCCTTGGGGCAGAGACCCAGTACTTC. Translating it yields CASGGLGAETQYF.

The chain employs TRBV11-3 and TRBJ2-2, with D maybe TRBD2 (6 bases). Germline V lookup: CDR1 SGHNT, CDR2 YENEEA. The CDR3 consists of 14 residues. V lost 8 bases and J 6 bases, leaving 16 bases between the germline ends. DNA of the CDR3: TGTGCCAGCCAGGCGGGGCATAACGCCGGGGAGCTGTTTTTT. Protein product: CASQAGHNAGELFF.

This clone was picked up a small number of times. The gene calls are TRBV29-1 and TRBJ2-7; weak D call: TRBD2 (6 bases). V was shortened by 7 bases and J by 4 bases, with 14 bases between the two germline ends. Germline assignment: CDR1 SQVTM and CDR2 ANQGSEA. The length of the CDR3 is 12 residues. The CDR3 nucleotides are TGCAGCGGAATAGCGGAAGCATACGAGCAGTACTTC. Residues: CSGIAEAYEQYF.